These T cell receptor beta chains were read from a single sample in a study of pediatric ulcerative colitis. The repertoire was sequenced with immunoSEQ multiplex PCR; TCRdb's copy has only in-frame clones and lacks some. The sample shows approximately 40,000 clones, about 75% of them seen only once. The sample taken for sequencing was gut tissue. Receptor source: a boy younger than 18 with severe ulcerative colitis. Both conserved end residues are part of each CDR3. Each record gives: J gene, V gene, clone size, D gene, CDR3 DNA, CDR3 protein. The D gene is left open where the match is weak. Some rows have no size entry. The others give once, few or many, or a class for an expanded clone.

j_call: TRBJ2-7; v_call: TRBV4-1; clone_size: few; d_call: NA; cdr3_nt: TGCGCCAGCAGCCAAACCGCCGGGACTGGACTCTACGAGCAGTACTTC; cdr3_aa: CASSQTAGTGLYEQYF
j_call: TRBJ2-1; v_call: TRBV2; clone_size: NA; d_call: NA; cdr3_nt: TGTGCCAGCAGTGAACAGGGAAGCTCCTACAATGAGCAGTTCTTC; cdr3_aa: CASSEQGSSYNEQFF
j_call: TRBJ1-2; v_call: TRBV5-1; clone_size: once; d_call: TRBD1; cdr3_nt: TGCGCCAGCGGGACAGGGACAGCGGATGGCTACACCTTC; cdr3_aa: CASGTGTADGYTF
j_call: TRBJ1-2; v_call: TRBV12-5; clone_size: large; d_call: TRBD1; cdr3_nt: TGTGCTAGTGGTTTGCCTGGGACAGGGAGTAGGTTAGGTGGCTACACCTTC; cdr3_aa: CASGLPGTGSRLGGYTF
j_call: TRBJ2-7; v_call: TRBV4-1; clone_size: NA; d_call: TRBD1; cdr3_nt: TGCGCCAGCAGCCAACCGGCCGGGACAGGGTACGTCGAGCAGTACTTC; cdr3_aa: CASSQPAGTGYVEQYF
j_call: TRBJ2-5; v_call: TRBV4-1; clone_size: NA; d_call: NA; cdr3_nt: TGCGCCAGCAGCCAAGACAGGGGCTGGGAGACCCAGTACTTC; cdr3_aa: CASSQDRGWETQYF
j_call: TRBJ1-1; v_call: TRBV7-9; clone_size: few; d_call: NA; cdr3_nt: TGTGCCAGCAGCTTAACGGGTGGCACTGAAGCTTTCTTT; cdr3_aa: CASSLTGGTEAFF
j_call: TRBJ2-7; v_call: TRBV18; clone_size: NA; d_call: NA; cdr3_nt: TGTGCCAGCTCTCGCGGGACGCAAGCCTCCTACGAGCAGTACTTC; cdr3_aa: CASSRGTQASYEQYF
j_call: TRBJ2-1; v_call: TRBV27; clone_size: NA; d_call: NA; cdr3_nt: TGTGCCAGCAGTTTAGGGGGGGCTAATGAGCAGTTCTTC; cdr3_aa: CASSLGGANEQFF
j_call: TRBJ2-3; v_call: TRBV5-5; clone_size: NA; d_call: NA; cdr3_nt: TGTGCCAGCAGCTTTTTTCAGGGCTCAGATACGCAGTATTTT; cdr3_aa: CASSFFQGSDTQYF
j_call: TRBJ1-2; v_call: TRBV7-9; clone_size: NA; d_call: NA; cdr3_nt: TGTGCCAGCAGCTCGGAGGGACACGACGGCTACACCTTC; cdr3_aa: CASSSEGHDGYTF
j_call: TRBJ2-1; v_call: TRBV6-5; clone_size: NA; d_call: NA; cdr3_nt: TGTGCCAGCAGAGGAGGACTCTACAATGAGCAGTTCTTC; cdr3_aa: CASRGGLYNEQFF
j_call: TRBJ1-1; v_call: TRBV30; clone_size: NA; d_call: NA; cdr3_nt: TGTGCCTGGAGGGTGTCCAGGGGCGCCCCCGACACTGAAGCTTTCTTT; cdr3_aa: CAWRVSRGAPDTEAFF
j_call: TRBJ2-3; v_call: TRBV6-5; clone_size: NA; d_call: NA; cdr3_nt: TGTGCCAGCTGCGCGGGACCCTACCTCACAGATACGCAGTATTTT; cdr3_aa: CASCAGPYLTDTQYF
j_call: TRBJ2-7; v_call: TRBV5-1; clone_size: NA; d_call: NA; cdr3_nt: TGCGCCAGCAGCTTGGAATTGATAGGGAATAATTACGAGCAGTACTTC; cdr3_aa: CASSLELIGNNYEQYF
j_call: TRBJ2-1; v_call: TRBV5-1; clone_size: NA; d_call: NA; cdr3_nt: TGCGCCAGCAGCCCCATTGCAGGCTACAATGAGCAGTTCTTC; cdr3_aa: CASSPIAGYNEQFF
j_call: TRBJ2-7; v_call: TRBV11-3; clone_size: NA; d_call: NA; cdr3_nt: TGTGCCAGCAGCCTGGGGGAGGATTACGAGCAGTACTTC; cdr3_aa: CASSLGEDYEQYF
j_call: TRBJ1-2; v_call: TRBV5-1; clone_size: once; d_call: NA; cdr3_nt: TGCGCCAGCAGCTTGGTGGGGCGGCCCAGCTATGGCTACACCTTC; cdr3_aa: CASSLVGRPSYGYTF
j_call: TRBJ1-1; v_call: TRBV11-2; clone_size: NA; d_call: NA; cdr3_nt: TGTGCCAGCAGCTTAGACCACACTGAAGCTTTCTTT; cdr3_aa: CASSLDHTEAFF
j_call: TRBJ1-2; v_call: TRBV2; clone_size: few; d_call: NA; cdr3_nt: TGTGCCAGCAGTGCAAGGTCGTCCGGGAGTGGCTACACCTTC; cdr3_aa: CASSARSSGSGYTF
j_call: TRBJ1-6; v_call: TRBV6-5; clone_size: few; d_call: TRBD1; cdr3_nt: TGTGCCAGCAGTTCCGGGACAGGCAATTCACCCCTCCACTTT; cdr3_aa: CASSSGTGNSPLHF
j_call: TRBJ1-2; v_call: TRBV19; clone_size: NA; d_call: NA; cdr3_nt: TGTGCCAGTAGCCCGAGACTAGGGGTTGATGGCTACACCTTC; cdr3_aa: CASSPRLGVDGYTF
j_call: TRBJ1-5; v_call: TRBV19; clone_size: NA; d_call: NA; cdr3_nt: TGTGCCAGTACCCCCGACAGTTTACAGCCCCAGCATTTT; cdr3_aa: CASTPDSLQPQHF
j_call: TRBJ1-3; v_call: TRBV18; clone_size: once; d_call: NA; cdr3_nt: TGTGCCAGCTCACCGACTAGCGGGACAAAGGTCTTCTCTGGAAACACCATATATTTT; cdr3_aa: CASSPTSGTKVFSGNTIYF
j_call: TRBJ1-1; v_call: TRBV29-1; clone_size: few; d_call: TRBD1; cdr3_nt: TGCAGCGTTGGATCACCAAATCTAAGACAGGGGGTGAACACTGAAGCTTTCTTT; cdr3_aa: CSVGSPNLRQGVNTEAFF
j_call: TRBJ1-2; v_call: TRBV9; clone_size: NA; d_call: TRBD1; cdr3_nt: TGTGCCAGCAGCGTAGATTCCAGGGGGCCTGGCTACACCTTC; cdr3_aa: CASSVDSRGPGYTF
j_call: TRBJ1-2; v_call: TRBV6-4; clone_size: NA; d_call: NA; cdr3_nt: TGTGCCAGCAGTGACTCGTGGGCAGGGTTCGGTGGCTACACCTTC; cdr3_aa: CASSDSWAGFGGYTF
j_call: TRBJ1-1; v_call: TRBV5-1; clone_size: NA; d_call: TRBD1; cdr3_nt: TGCGCCAGCAGCATAACCCAACCCGGGACAGGGAATACTTTCTTT; cdr3_aa: CASSITQPGTGNTFF
j_call: TRBJ1-1; v_call: TRBV21-1; clone_size: NA; d_call: NA; cdr3_nt: TGTGCCAGCAGCACCCCAGGGTACACTGAAGCTTTCTTT; cdr3_aa: CASSTPGYTEAFF
j_call: TRBJ2-5; v_call: TRBV5-1; clone_size: NA; d_call: TRBD1; cdr3_nt: TGCGCCAGCAGCTTGGCAGGGGGCTTCCAAGAGACCCAGTACTTC; cdr3_aa: CASSLAGGFQETQYF
j_call: TRBJ2-7; v_call: TRBV10-3; clone_size: NA; d_call: TRBD1; cdr3_nt: TGTGCCATCAGGCCGGGACAGGGAAACGAGCAGTACTTC; cdr3_aa: CAIRPGQGNEQYF
j_call: TRBJ1-5; v_call: TRBV6-1; clone_size: NA; d_call: NA; cdr3_nt: TGTGCCAGCACCCAAGGGAATCAGCCCCAGCATTTT; cdr3_aa: CASTQGNQPQHF
j_call: TRBJ1-1; v_call: TRBV15; clone_size: NA; d_call: NA; cdr3_nt: TGTGCCACCAGCAGAAGTTTGGCGAGAGCTGAAGCTTTCTTT; cdr3_aa: CATSRSLARAEAFF
j_call: TRBJ1-2; v_call: TRBV25-1; clone_size: NA; d_call: NA; cdr3_nt: TGTGCCAGCAGTGACCCAGGGGTAAGCGGCTACACCTTC; cdr3_aa: CASSDPGVSGYTF
j_call: TRBJ1-5; v_call: TRBV28; clone_size: NA; d_call: NA; cdr3_nt: TGTGCCAGCAGTTTTATACAGGGTAGCAATCAGCCCCAGCATTTT; cdr3_aa: CASSFIQGSNQPQHF
j_call: TRBJ2-4; v_call: TRBV6-1; clone_size: NA; d_call: NA; cdr3_nt: TGTGCCAGCAGTGAAGCTTGGCAGAATCTAGCCAAAAACATTCAGTACTTC; cdr3_aa: CASSEAWQNLAKNIQYF
j_call: TRBJ2-3; v_call: TRBV5-1; clone_size: NA; d_call: NA; cdr3_nt: TGCGCCAGCAGCCCGGCCGGGTGGGGGGGCCTTTCCCGCACAGATACGCAGTATTTT; cdr3_aa: CASSPAGWGGLSRTDTQYF
j_call: TRBJ2-4; v_call: TRBV6-1; clone_size: NA; d_call: TRBD2; cdr3_nt: TGTGCCAGCAGTGCCTGGACTAGCCCCAAAAACATTCAGTACTTC; cdr3_aa: CASSAWTSPKNIQYF
j_call: TRBJ1-5; v_call: TRBV5-6; clone_size: NA; d_call: NA; cdr3_nt: TGTGCCAGCAGCTTGGGAGAGGCCCTGATGGATCAGCCCCAGCATTTT; cdr3_aa: CASSLGEALMDQPQHF
j_call: TRBJ1-2; v_call: TRBV6-5; clone_size: few; d_call: TRBD1; cdr3_nt: TGTGCCAGCAGTTACTCAGGACAGGGCTATGGCTACACCTTC; cdr3_aa: CASSYSGQGYGYTF
j_call: TRBJ2-3; v_call: TRBV6-4; clone_size: NA; d_call: NA; cdr3_nt: TGTGCCAGCAGTAGGACAGGCACAGATACGCAGTATTTT; cdr3_aa: CASSRTGTDTQYF
j_call: TRBJ2-4; v_call: TRBV5-6; clone_size: NA; d_call: NA; cdr3_nt: TGTGCCAGCAGCCTGGAGGGAAACATTCAGTACTTC; cdr3_aa: CASSLEGNIQYF
j_call: TRBJ2-7; v_call: TRBV15; clone_size: NA; d_call: NA; cdr3_nt: TGTGCCACCAGCAGTGCCCCGGGACACCAGTACTTC; cdr3_aa: CATSSAPGHQYF
j_call: TRBJ1-2; v_call: TRBV19; clone_size: NA; d_call: TRBD1; cdr3_nt: TGTGCCAGTAGATCAGGGGGCACGAACTATGGCTACACCTTC; cdr3_aa: CASRSGGTNYGYTF